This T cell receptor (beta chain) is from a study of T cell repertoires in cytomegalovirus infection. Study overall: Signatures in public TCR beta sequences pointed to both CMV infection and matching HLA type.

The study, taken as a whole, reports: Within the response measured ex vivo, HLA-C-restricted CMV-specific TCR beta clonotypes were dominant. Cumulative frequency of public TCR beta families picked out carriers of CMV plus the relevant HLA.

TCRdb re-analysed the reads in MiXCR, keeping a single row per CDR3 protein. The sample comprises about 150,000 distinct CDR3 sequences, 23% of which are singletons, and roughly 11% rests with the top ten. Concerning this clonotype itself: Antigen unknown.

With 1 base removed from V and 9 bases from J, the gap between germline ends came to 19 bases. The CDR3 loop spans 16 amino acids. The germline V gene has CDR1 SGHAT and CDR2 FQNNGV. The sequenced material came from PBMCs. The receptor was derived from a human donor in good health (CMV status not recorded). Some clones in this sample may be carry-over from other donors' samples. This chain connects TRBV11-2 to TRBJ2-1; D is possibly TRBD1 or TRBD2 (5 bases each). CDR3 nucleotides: TGTGCCAGCAGCTTAGCCCGGGCGGCTACTAGGGGTGAGCAGTTCTTC. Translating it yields CASSLARAATRGEQFF.